This T cell receptor (beta chain) was identified during a study of PD-1 blockade in classical Hodgkin lymphoma. The CDR3 is 14 residues long. Germline CDR1 and CDR2: MDHEN and SYDVKM. The V end lost 6 bases, the J end lost 3 bases, and 15 bases lay between the germline ends. Time point given: cycle 4 day 1 (C4D1), after 5 to 7 weeks of nivolumab. With no exception, relapse followed autologous stem cell transplantation in all patients, and brentuximab vedotin exposure varied. After thawing, PBMCs were subjected to magnetic negative selection to isolate CD8+ T cells. Under best response, outcomes were complete response, partial response or progressive disease. The method was immunoSEQ multiplex PCR; TCRdb's version includes in-frame clones alone and lacks a portion of them. Here the sample spans about 19,000 clones, about 85% being singletons.

This specimen consisted of CD8+ T cells from blood, obtained before the fourth cycle of nivolumab. This clonotype was sampled from a human donor with classical Hodgkin lymphoma. The rearrangement uses TRBV28 and TRBJ2-7; D gene ambiguous. CDR3 coding DNA: TGTGCCAGCAGCTACCCTCCTGCCAGCTACGAGCAGTACTTC. This gives the protein CASSYPPASYEQYF.